This TCR beta chain was captured by sequencing in a study of blood T cell repertoires in COVID-19. In germline, CDR1 is SNHLY, CDR2 FYNNEI. The CDR3 contains 11 residues. Between the trimmed V and J ends, which lost 6 bases and 15 bases, there was a span of 15 bases. Participants, roughly 18 to 90 years old, spanned under 30 US areas. For recovered donors of Cohort 3, there were two negative PCRs, clearance, or symptom resolution. Generated by immunoSEQ multiplex PCR, the TCRdb table keeps only in-frame clones and is missing some. The sample contains roughly 260,000 clones, 86% of which appear only once.

The clonotype originates from a woman younger than 35 who had recovered from COVID-19. The material sequenced was PBMCs or T cells enriched from blood (not recorded which). The chain joins TRBV2 to TRBJ2-1; possible D gene TRBD2, 6 bases. CDR3 sequence: CASRGTLSPFF. The CDR3, as DNA: TGTGCCAGCAGGGGGACTCTCTCCCCGTTCTTC.